This is a list of T cell receptor beta chains from one sample in a study of vaccination effects on CD4 cells after COVID-19. Here immunoSEQ multiplex PCR was the method, and the copy in TCRdb shows in-frame clones only, minus some. Counted here are approximately 30,000 clones, about 66% occurring once; the ten biggest clones make up about 8.1%. The antigens of these receptors remain unknown. The sequencing here drew on CD4+ T cells from PBMCs cultured with SARS-CoV-2 spike peptides, taken after COVID-19 vaccination. These receptors were collected from a human donor who received a COVID-19 vaccine. The CDR3 runs from the conserved cysteine through the conserved F or W. The order of the fields is J gene, V gene, CDR3 protein.

j_call: TRBJ1-5; v_call: TRBV5-1; cdr3_aa: CASSLGQGLNQPQHF
j_call: TRBJ2-7; v_call: TRBV20-1; cdr3_aa: CSVGISYEQYF
j_call: TRBJ2-7; v_call: TRBV6-5; cdr3_aa: CASSYDSSYEQYF
j_call: TRBJ2-2; v_call: TRBV29-1; cdr3_aa: CSVSEGGTGELFF
j_call: TRBJ1-1; v_call: TRBV11-1; cdr3_aa: CATRSQANTEAFF
j_call: TRBJ2-3; v_call: TRBV6-5; cdr3_aa: CASTMDRLTDTQYF
j_call: TRBJ1-6; v_call: TRBV5-1; cdr3_aa: CASSSMFSGETSPLHF
j_call: TRBJ1-5; v_call: TRBV7-9; cdr3_aa: CASTPDPDQPQHF
j_call: TRBJ2-1; v_call: TRBV6-1; cdr3_aa: CASSEATGLAYYNEQFF
j_call: TRBJ1-3; v_call: TRBV6-2/TRBV6-3; cdr3_aa: CASSPIFTGNTIYF
j_call: TRBJ1-2; v_call: TRBV6-5; cdr3_aa: CASRGTLSGYTF
j_call: TRBJ1-2; v_call: TRBV4-2; cdr3_aa: CASSQTPGQGAGGYTF
j_call: TRBJ2-1; v_call: TRBV11-3; cdr3_aa: CASSGTSGYNEQFF
j_call: TRBJ1-5; v_call: TRBV3-1/TRBV3-2; cdr3_aa: CASSQDINQPQHF
j_call: TRBJ1-2; v_call: TRBV18; cdr3_aa: CASSGQGRDYGYTF
j_call: TRBJ2-1; v_call: TRBV28; cdr3_aa: CASGIQGNEQFF
j_call: TRBJ2-7; v_call: TRBV3-1/TRBV3-2; cdr3_aa: CASSLGQLLYEQYF
j_call: TRBJ1-6; v_call: TRBV19; cdr3_aa: CASTRQGLLNSPLHF
j_call: TRBJ1-2; v_call: TRBV7-6; cdr3_aa: CASSPDRNYGYTF
j_call: TRBJ1-2; v_call: TRBV7-2; cdr3_aa: CASSPVVTGLYGYTF
j_call: TRBJ2-1; v_call: TRBV2; cdr3_aa: CASIDLAGGYNEQFF
j_call: TRBJ1-1; v_call: TRBV19; cdr3_aa: CASTTDRAHAEAFF
j_call: TRBJ2-3; v_call: TRBV10-3; cdr3_aa: CAISAGLGADTQYF
j_call: TRBJ2-2; v_call: TRBV11-2; cdr3_aa: CASKASRANTGELFF
j_call: TRBJ2-7; v_call: TRBV30; cdr3_aa: CAWQPGQGVGQYF
j_call: TRBJ2-1; v_call: TRBV5-1; cdr3_aa: CASSQGSYNEQFF
j_call: TRBJ2-1; v_call: TRBV19; cdr3_aa: CASSDTRGQGASNEQFF
j_call: TRBJ1-2; v_call: TRBV20-1; cdr3_aa: CSASGQGIFYGYTF
j_call: TRBJ2-3; v_call: TRBV18; cdr3_aa: CASSETMRGGRPDTQYF
j_call: TRBJ2-2; v_call: TRBV19; cdr3_aa: CASSIGTTNIPGELFF
j_call: TRBJ1-1; v_call: TRBV6-1; cdr3_aa: CASSDWGIEAFF
j_call: TRBJ2-2; v_call: TRBV10-1; cdr3_aa: CASSDWGVGSGELFF
j_call: TRBJ2-2; v_call: TRBV6-1; cdr3_aa: CASSDPSDRGLAGGAGELFF